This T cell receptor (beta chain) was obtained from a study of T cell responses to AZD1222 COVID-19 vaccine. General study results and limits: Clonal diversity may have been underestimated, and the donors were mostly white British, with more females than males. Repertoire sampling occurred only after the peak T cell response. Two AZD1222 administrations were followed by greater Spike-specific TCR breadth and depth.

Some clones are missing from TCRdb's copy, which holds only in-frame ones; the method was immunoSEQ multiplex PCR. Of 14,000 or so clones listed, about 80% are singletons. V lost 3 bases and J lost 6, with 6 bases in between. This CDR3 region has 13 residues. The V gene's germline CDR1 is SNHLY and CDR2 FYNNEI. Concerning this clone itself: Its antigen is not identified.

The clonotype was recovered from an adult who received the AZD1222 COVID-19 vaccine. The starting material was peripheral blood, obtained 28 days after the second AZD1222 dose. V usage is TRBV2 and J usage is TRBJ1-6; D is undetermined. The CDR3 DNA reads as TGTGCCAGCAGTGAGGTTGCTAATTCACCCCTCCACTTT. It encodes CASSEVANSPLHF.